This paragraph reports one TCR beta chain. Its antigen is unknown. The record has no base qualities; no much larger clone is one base away. The sample originates from a study of blood T cell repertoires in COVID-19 (dated by TCRdb to 2019 to 2021). In terms of the full investigation: Samples from collaborators originated in the United States, Italy and Spain and spanned both the acute and convalescent phases of COVID-19. The material from the prospective study consisted of cDNA or gDNA derived from T cells, B-cell-depleted T cells, or PBMCs. Deeply sampled blood TCRbeta repertoires from subjects exposed to, actively infected with, or recovered from COVID-19 were included in the dataset. A freely available public database, intended as a resource for researchers studying the immune response to SARS-CoV-2, is where the repertoires were released. The samples were drawn from the first 160 participants of the ongoing ImmuneRACE study and from some 1,300 subjects provided by 6 global collaborators. Sample metadata almost always included a de-identified subject ID, COVID-19 status, age in years and sex. Where available, HLA class I and class II types were taken from metadata supplied by the sample provider and were not determined by assay-based typing.

TCRbeta CDR3 regions were amplified from genomic DNA by means of the immunoSEQ Assay, a bias-controlled multiplex PCR. Under the source paper's analysis protocol: Nucleated cell counts per sample were estimated from amplification of reference gene primers within the assay. Sequence reads were collapsed and filtered to measure the absolute abundance of every unique TCRbeta CDR3 rearrangement. For each sample, productive Simpson clonality was calculated by taking the square root of Simpson's diversity index across productive rearrangements. The immuneACCESS repertoire file appears here via TCRdb, limited to in-frame rearrangements. These files lack a portion of the clones; in checked studies, under half of the deficit traces to unresolved V genes, and the cause of the others is not known. D and trimming were read from the DNA, whereas the V and J calls and clone size are those reported in that table. The sample has tens of thousands of clones on record, about 92% of them singletons. The ten largest account for about 2.5% of the sample.

Results and caveats for the whole study, not just this receptor: How much clinical and demographic metadata was included differed by source and by participant, and the metadata was provided uncurated.

Collaborating institutions collected whole blood in K2EDTA tubes following their own protocols. For TCRbeta analysis, collaborator samples were shipped as frozen whole blood, as isolated PBMCs, or as DNA extracted from either sample type. Between the V and J ends, shortened by 7 bases and 1 base respectively, the junction contains 15 bases. The CDR3 runs 14 amino acids, cysteine and phenylalanine included. Only CDR3 DNA remains: 42 bases, in frame from the first base. According to the germline V gene, CDR1 reads SQVTM and CDR2 reads ANQGSEA. The sample taken for sequencing was peripheral blood. The receptor comes from a man aged 50 to 60 with acute or convalescent COVID-19. The V gene is TRBV29-1 and the J gene is TRBJ2-3; the D gene cannot be resolved reliably. The nucleotide sequence is given as TGCAGCGCGACCCCGCGTATCCGCACAGATACGCAGTATTTT. Protein translation: CSATPRIRTDTQYF.